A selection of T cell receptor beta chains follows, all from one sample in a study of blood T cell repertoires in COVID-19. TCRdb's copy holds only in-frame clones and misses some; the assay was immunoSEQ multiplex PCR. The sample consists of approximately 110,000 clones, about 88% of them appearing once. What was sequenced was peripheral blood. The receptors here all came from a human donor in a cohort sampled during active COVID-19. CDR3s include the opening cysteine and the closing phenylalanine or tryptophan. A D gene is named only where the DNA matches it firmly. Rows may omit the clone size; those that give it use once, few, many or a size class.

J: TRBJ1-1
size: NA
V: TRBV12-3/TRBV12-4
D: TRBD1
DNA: TGTGCCAGCAGTTTTGGGACAGTTGAAGCTTTCTTT
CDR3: CASSFGTVEAFF

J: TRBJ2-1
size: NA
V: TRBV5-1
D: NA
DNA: TGCGCCAGCAGCTTGAGTAGCAGAACCATCTCCTACAATGAGCAGTTCTTC
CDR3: CASSLSSRTISYNEQFF

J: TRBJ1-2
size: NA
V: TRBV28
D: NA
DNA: TGTGCCAGCAACTTAGGTAGGGGTGGCTACACCTTC
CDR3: CASNLGRGGYTF

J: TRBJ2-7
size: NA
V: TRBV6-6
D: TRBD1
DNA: TGTGCCAGCGGAAACCCTGGGACAGGGCTCTACGAGCAGTACTTC
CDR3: CASGNPGTGLYEQYF

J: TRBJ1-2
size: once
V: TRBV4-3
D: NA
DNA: TGCGCCAGCAGCCAAGGCTTGGTGGGGAGCTATGGCTACACCTTC
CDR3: CASSQGLVGSYGYTF

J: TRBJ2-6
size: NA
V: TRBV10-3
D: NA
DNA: TGTGCCATCAGTTCAGGAAGGAATGGTGGGGCCAACGTCCTGACTTTC
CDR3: CAISSGRNGGANVLTF

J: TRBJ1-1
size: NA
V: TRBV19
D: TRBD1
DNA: TGTGCCAGTAGTCCCCTCGCAGGGGGGACTGAAGCTTTCTTT
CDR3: CASSPLAGGTEAFF

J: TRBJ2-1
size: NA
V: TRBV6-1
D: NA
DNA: TGTGCCAGCAGTGAGGCGCCAGGAGGGAGCCACTACAATGAGCAGTTCTTC
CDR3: CASSEAPGGSHYNEQFF

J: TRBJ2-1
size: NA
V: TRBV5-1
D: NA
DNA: TGCGCCAGCAGCCTGGGGTCGGGAGATCGGTTCTTC
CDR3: CASSLGSGDRFF

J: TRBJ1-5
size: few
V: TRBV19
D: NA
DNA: TGTGCCAGTAGTATGCCGGGGGTTGGCAATCAGCCCCAGCATTTT
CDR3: CASSMPGVGNQPQHF

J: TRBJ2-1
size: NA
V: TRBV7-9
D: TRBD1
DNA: TGTGCCAGCAGCTTGGGACAGGGCAACTCCTACAATGAGCAGTTCTTC
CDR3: CASSLGQGNSYNEQFF

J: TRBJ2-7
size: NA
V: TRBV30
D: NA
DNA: TGTGCCTGGAGTGTACCAGGACAGATTAGAAGCTACGAGCAGTACTTC
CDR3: CAWSVPGQIRSYEQYF

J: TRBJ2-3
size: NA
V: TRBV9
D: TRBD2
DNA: TGTGCCAGCAGCGGGCGGAGCGGGGGGGCCTCTAGCACAGATACGCAGTATTTT
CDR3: CASSGRSGGASSTDTQYF

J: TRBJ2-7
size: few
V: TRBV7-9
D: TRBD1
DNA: TGTGCCAGCAGCCGAGGACAGGAAACCTACGAGCAGTACTTC
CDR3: CASSRGQETYEQYF

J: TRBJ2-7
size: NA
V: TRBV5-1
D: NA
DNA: TGCGCCAGCAGCTTGGATGGCGGGGTCGCCTCCTACGAGCAGTACTTC
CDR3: CASSLDGGVASYEQYF

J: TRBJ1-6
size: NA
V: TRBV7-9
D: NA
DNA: TGTGCCAGCAGTTCAACAGGGAATTCACCCCTCCACTTT
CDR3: CASSSTGNSPLHF

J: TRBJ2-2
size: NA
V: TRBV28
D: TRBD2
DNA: TGTGCCAGCAGTTTCCAAAGACTTCGACTAGCGGGAGGGCCGGGCACCGGGGAGCTGTTTTTT
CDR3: CASSFQRLRLAGGPGTGELFF

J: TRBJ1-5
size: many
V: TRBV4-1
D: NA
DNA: TGCGCCAGCAGCCAAGATACTGGTAGTAGATCGCAGCCCCAGCATTTT
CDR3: CASSQDTGSRSQPQHF

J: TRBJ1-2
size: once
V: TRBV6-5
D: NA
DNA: TGTGCCAGCAGACTGGGGAGCTACAAGAACTATGGCTACACCTTC
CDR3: CASRLGSYKNYGYTF

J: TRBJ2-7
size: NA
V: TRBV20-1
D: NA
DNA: TGCAGTGCTAGACAGGGGACCGGGCAGTACTTC
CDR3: CSARQGTGQYF

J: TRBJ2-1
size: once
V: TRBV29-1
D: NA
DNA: TGCAGCGACAAAGGGGGGGTCCACTCCTACAATGAGCAGTTCTTC
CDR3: CSDKGGVHSYNEQFF

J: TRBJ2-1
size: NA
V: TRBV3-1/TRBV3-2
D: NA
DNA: TGTGCCAGCAGCGCAAGGGGGAGCTCCTACAATGAGCAGTTCTTC
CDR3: CASSARGSSYNEQFF

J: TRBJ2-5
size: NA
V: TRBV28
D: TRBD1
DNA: TGTGCCAGCAGTCCTACCCCAGGGGGCGGGTACCAAGAGACCCAGTACTTC
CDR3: CASSPTPGGGYQETQYF

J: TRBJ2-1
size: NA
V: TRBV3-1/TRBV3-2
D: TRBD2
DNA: TGTGCCAGCAGCCAGCGGGAGGCTTCCTACAATGAGCAGTTCTTC
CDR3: CASSQREASYNEQFF

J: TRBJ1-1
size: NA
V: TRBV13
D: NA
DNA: TGTGCCAGCAGCTTAGTGGGGGGAGGAAACACTGAAGCTTTCTTT
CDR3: CASSLVGGGNTEAFF

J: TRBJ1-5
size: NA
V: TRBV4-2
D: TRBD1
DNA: TGTGCCAGCAGCCAGGGTACCACCGGGGACAGGGGGCCACGCTATAGCAATCAGCCCCAGCATTTT
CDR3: CASSQGTTGDRGPRYSNQPQHF

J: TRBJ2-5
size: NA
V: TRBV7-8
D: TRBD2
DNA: TGTGCCAGCAGCTTGGAGCGATGGGGGACTAGCGGGAGGGCCAGGGAGACCCAGTACTTC
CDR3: CASSLERWGTSGRARETQYF

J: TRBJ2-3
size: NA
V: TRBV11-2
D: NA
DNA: TGTGCCAGCAGCTTAGGCGAAGGGGCCCAGCGAAGCACAGATACGCAGTATTTT
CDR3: CASSLGEGAQRSTDTQYF